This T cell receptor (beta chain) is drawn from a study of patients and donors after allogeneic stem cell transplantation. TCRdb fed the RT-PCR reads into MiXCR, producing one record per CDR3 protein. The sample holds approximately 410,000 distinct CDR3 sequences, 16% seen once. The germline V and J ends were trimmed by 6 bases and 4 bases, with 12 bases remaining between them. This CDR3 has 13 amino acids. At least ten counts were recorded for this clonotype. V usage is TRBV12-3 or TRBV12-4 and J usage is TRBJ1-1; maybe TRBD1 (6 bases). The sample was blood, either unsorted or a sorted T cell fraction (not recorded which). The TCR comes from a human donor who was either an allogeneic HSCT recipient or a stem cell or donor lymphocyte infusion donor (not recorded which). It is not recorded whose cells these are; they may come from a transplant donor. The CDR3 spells CASRYTGPTEAFF. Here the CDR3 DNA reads TGTGCCAGCAGATATACAGGGCCCACTGAAGCTTTCTTT.